This is a list of T cell receptor beta chains from one sample in a study of cytomegalovirus exposure and HLA in healthy donors. Only in-frame clones appear in the TCRdb table, and some are missing; sequencing was by immunoSEQ multiplex PCR. The sample shows 120,000 or so clones, about 73% of them seen only once. Sequencing used PBMCs. These receptors all stem from a woman between 50 and 59 years old in good health and CMV-seropositive. Both conserved end residues are part of each CDR3. D genes are given only for firm matches. For some rows the clone size is stated as once, few or many, or as a class when expanded; others skip it.

v_gene	j_gene	d_gene	abundance	CDR3nt	CDR3aa
TRBV2	TRBJ2-2	NA	NA	TGTGCCAGCAGTGAAGAGACTAGTATCACCGGGGAGCTGTTTTTT	CASSEETSITGELFF
TRBV7-2	TRBJ2-3	NA	few	TGTGCCAGCACCAATGGACTATCCACAGATACGCAGTATTTT	CASTNGLSTDTQYF
TRBV19	TRBJ1-5	NA	NA	TGTGCCAGTAGGCCCTACTGGGGGGAAACCAATCAGCCCCAGCATTTT	CASRPYWGETNQPQHF
TRBV20-1	TRBJ2-7	NA	NA	TGCAGTGCTAACCTAGACCGGGAGCAGTACTTC	CSANLDREQYF
TRBV29-1	TRBJ2-1	NA	NA	TGCAGCGCCGGGTCCCGAGGAGGCAATGAGCAGTTCTTC	CSAGSRGGNEQFF
TRBV4-3	TRBJ1-6	TRBD1	NA	TGCGCCAGCAGCCAAGGGGACAGCTTGGTCAATTCACCCCTCCACTTT	CASSQGDSLVNSPLHF
TRBV7-2	TRBJ2-3	TRBD2	NA	TGTGCCAGCAGCTTAGGGACTAGCGGCACAGATACGCAGTATTTT	CASSLGTSGTDTQYF
TRBV9	TRBJ2-7	NA	NA	TGTGCCAGCAGCGTAGCCCCCGCCTTAAAGAGCGAGCAGTACTTC	CASSVAPALKSEQYF
TRBV4-1	TRBJ2-3	TRBD2	NA	TGCGCCACCGGGACTAGGGGCACAGATACGCAGTATTTT	CATGTRGTDTQYF
TRBV12-5	TRBJ2-3	NA	once	TGTGCTAGTTCCCTGGCTGGCCGCACAGATACGCAGTATTTT	CASSLAGRTDTQYF
TRBV29-1	TRBJ2-2	NA	NA	TGCAGCGTTGAAGATATTGGAGGGGTTGGGGCCGGGGAGCTGTTTTTT	CSVEDIGGVGAGELFF
TRBV7-2	TRBJ2-5	NA	few	TGTGCCAGCAGCTTAATCTCAACATACCAGTACTTC	CASSLISTYQYF
TRBV4-1	TRBJ1-5	NA	NA	TGCGCCAGCAGCTCCCCTGGGCGCAATCAGCCCCAGCATTTT	CASSSPGRNQPQHF
TRBV29-1	TRBJ2-6	NA	NA	TGCAGCGTTGCTTCGGGAGCTGGGGCCAACGTCCTGACTTTC	CSVASGAGANVLTF
TRBV25-1	TRBJ2-7	NA	NA	TGTGCCAGCAGTGACCAGGCTCGGGGGTCCGACGAGCAGTACTTC	CASSDQARGSDEQYF
TRBV23-1	TRBJ1-1	TRBD1	NA	TGCGCCAGCAGTCAAGGGGGACAGTTAAACACTGAAGCTTTCTTT	CASSQGGQLNTEAFF
TRBV10-3	TRBJ1-1	NA	NA	TGTGCCACTAACCGGGACACCCATGAAGCTTTCTTT	CATNRDTHEAFF
TRBV5-4	TRBJ2-5	NA	NA	TGTGCCAGCAGCTTGGGAGGGGGTCGCGTCCAAGAGACCCAGTACTTC	CASSLGGGRVQETQYF
TRBV5-4	TRBJ2-5	NA	NA	TGTGCCAGCAGCTTGAAGCAGGGAAAAGAGACCCAGTACTTC	CASSLKQGKETQYF
TRBV11-2	TRBJ2-7	TRBD2	NA	TGTGCCAGCAGCTTTCCCAGTAGCGGGGGGTCCTACGAGCAGTACTTC	CASSFPSSGGSYEQYF
TRBV5-1	TRBJ2-3	TRBD2	NA	TGCGCCAGCAGCTTGCGGGGGGTTGGCACAGATACGCAGTATTTT	CASSLRGVGTDTQYF
TRBV5-5	TRBJ1-5	TRBD1	NA	TGTGCCAGCAGCTTACAGGGGAGAAGCAATCAGCCCCAGCATTTT	CASSLQGRSNQPQHF
TRBV7-2	TRBJ1-2	NA	NA	TGTGCCAGCAGCGCTGAACAGGGACCGTATGGCTACACCTTC	CASSAEQGPYGYTF
TRBV4-1	TRBJ1-2	NA	NA	TGCGCCAGCAGCCAAAGGAGACAACAGGGTGCTAACTATGGCTACACCTTC	CASSQRRQQGANYGYTF
TRBV29-1	TRBJ2-5	TRBD2	NA	TGCAGCGTTAGTCGGCTAGCGGGGGGTCAAGAGACCCAGTACTTC	CSVSRLAGGQETQYF
TRBV7-6	TRBJ2-2	NA	once	TGTGCCAGCAGCTTAGCGCAACACGCGAACACCGGGGAGCTGTTTTTT	CASSLAQHANTGELFF